This paragraph reports one TCR beta chain. Its antigen target is currently unknown. No quality values exist for individual bases; no much larger clone is one base distant. Whole blood was collected in K2EDTA tubes by collaborating institutions according to the institutions' own protocols. For TCRbeta analysis, collaborators shipped samples as frozen whole blood, isolated PBMCs, or DNA extracted from either of those sample types. From cysteine to phenylalanine, the CDR3 is 15 amino acids long. Only the CDR3 DNA is retained, 45 bases long and in frame from the first base. CDR1 is given as LGHDT and CDR2 as YNNKEL, both from the germline V gene (reference sequence). The germline ends are 15 bases apart after V is trimmed by 2 bases and J by 8 bases. The sample originates from a study of blood T cell repertoires in COVID-19 (dated by TCRdb to between 2020 and 2021). About the study as a whole: Samples covering the acute and convalescent phases of COVID-19 were provided by collaborators in the United States, Italy and Spain. Where available, HLA class I and class II types were taken from metadata supplied by the sample provider and were not determined by assay-based typing. The prospective study material was composed of cDNA or gDNA derived from T cells, B-cell-depleted T cells, or PBMCs. The repertoires were released in a freely available public database intended as a resource for research on the immune response to SARS-CoV-2. Subjects who had been exposed to COVID-19, were actively infected with it, or had recovered from it provided the deeply sampled blood TCRbeta repertoires that made up the dataset. Samples were obtained from the ongoing ImmuneRACE study (first 160 participants) and from 1,254 subjects provided by 6 global collaborators. Nearly every sample came with metadata listing a de-identified subject ID, COVID-19 status, age in years and sex.

TCRbeta CDR3 regions were amplified from genomic DNA using the immunoSEQ Assay, a bias-controlled multiplex PCR. In the paper's pipeline: Within the assay, amplification of reference gene primers was used to estimate how many nucleated cells each sample contained. Sequence reads were collapsed and filtered to measure the absolute abundance of every unique TCRbeta CDR3 rearrangement. For each sample, productive Simpson clonality was calculated by taking the square root of Simpson's diversity index across productive rearrangements. TCRdb carries this immuneACCESS record with in-frame sequences only. Its versions omit some clonotypes, under half of them owing to an unresolved V gene in the studies checked, with the rest unexplained. For V, J and clone size, that table is used; D and trimming come from the DNA. The sample table contains approximately 210,000 clones; only one count was recorded for about 85% of them. The ten most abundant clones make up approximately 1.8% of the sample.

Paper-wide results and their limitations: How much clinical and demographic metadata was included differed by source and by participant, and the metadata was provided uncurated.

The sequenced material came from peripheral blood. The receptor chain draws on TRBV3-1 (or the pseudogene TRBV3-2) and TRBJ1-4; matching of 6 bases hints at TRBD1 as the D gene. The receptor was derived from a man between 65 and 85 years old with acute or convalescent COVID-19. The nucleotide sequence is TGTGCCAGCAGCCAAAGTGGGGGCCGCTCAGAAAAACTGTTTTTT. Its translation is CASSQSGGRSEKLFF.